These 28 T cell receptor beta chains were all obtained from the same sample, sequenced in a study of blood T cell repertoires in COVID-19. This table comes from immunoSEQ multiplex PCR, and its TCRdb copy is limited to in-frame clones, with some not included. Among roughly 190,000 clones listed, around 95% were seen once. The sequenced material came from peripheral blood. These receptors all come from a young man with COVID-19, enrolled during active disease.

The CDR3 loop is CASSYSQGAIYGYTF. DNA of the CDR3: TGTGCCAGCAGTTACTCACAGGGGGCAATCTATGGCTACACCTTC. This chain links TRBV6-2 or TRBV6-3 with TRBJ1-2, with TRBD1 identical over 9 bases. CDR3 length: 15 residues. Trimming removed 0 bases from V and 4 bases from J; junction bases left unmatched: 3. Looked up from germline, CDR1 is MNHEY and CDR2 is SVGEGT.

This chain connects TRBV6-5 to TRBJ1-1; D is possibly TRBD1 (5 bases). The CDR3 extends over 11 amino acids. Per the germline V gene, CDR1 is MNHEY and CDR2 is SVGAGI. The CDR3 spells CAIGGSTEAFF. The DNA for the CDR3 is TGTGCTATCGGGGGGAGCACTGAAGCTTTCTTT.

The chain links TRBV6-5 to TRBJ1-1; D is undetermined. CDR1 and CDR2 (germline): MNHEY, SVGAGI. The V end was cut by 5 bases, the J end by 2 bases, with 12 bases between. The CDR3 spans 14 residues. The CDR3, as DNA: TGTGCCAGCAGTCCTCGGGATATAAACACTGAAGCTTTCTTT. Amino acids: CASSPRDINTEAFF.

J is TRBJ2-5 and V is TRBV19, with 9 bases fitting TRBD2. J gave up 4 bases and V 5 bases, and 11 bases lay outside the gene matches. This CDR3 is 16 amino acids long. The germline CDR1 and CDR2 sequences are LNHDA and SQIVND (reference sequence). In DNA, the CDR3 is TGTGCCAGTAGTCGGGGTGGCGGGGGGGCCGCAGAGACCCAGTACTTC. As protein: CASSRGGGGAAETQYF.

The genes are TRBV27 and TRBJ2-3; 14 nucleotides align to TRBD2. Germline CDR1 MNHEY, CDR2 SMNVEV (reference sequence). V shed 5 bases, J shed 6 bases, and the junction held 10 bases outside the gene matches. This CDR3 comprises 17 residues. The CDR3 DNA reads TGTGCCAGCAGTAAACGGACTAGCGGGGGGCCCATCGATACGCAGTATTTT. It codes for CASSKRTSGGPIDTQYF.

The chain uses TRBV6-5 and TRBJ1-3, with unresolved D. V was clipped by 8 bases and J by 0 bases, with 11 bases between them. The CDR3 contains 14 residues. CDR1 and CDR2 from the germline V gene are MNHEY and SVGAGI. CDR3 DNA: TGTGCCAGCCAAGTTAAGAGCTCTGGAAACACCATATATTTT. It specifies CASQVKSSGNTIYF.

This chain links TRBV3-1 (or the pseudogene TRBV3-2) with TRBJ2-3; no definite D call. Germline V gene sequence: CDR1 LGHDT, CDR2 YNNKEL (reference sequence). With 1 base removed from V and 5 bases from J, the gap between germline ends came to 10 bases. The CDR3 is 14 amino acids. The CDR3 reads CASSQGAREDTQYF. The CDR3 DNA sequence: TGTGCCAGCAGCCAAGGGGCCAGAGAAGATACGCAGTATTTT.

The CDR3 here is CASSLMGTGDYEQYF. CDR3 in DNA: TGTGCCAGCAGCTTAATGGGGACAGGGGACTACGAGCAGTACTTC. The chain has TRBV7-3 and TRBJ2-7; TRBD1 matches at 10 bases. This CDR3 has 15 amino acids. Trimming at V came to 1 base and at J to 3 bases, leaving 3 bases not matched to a gene. Germline CDR1 SGHTA, CDR2 FQGTGA. Using reference TRBV7-3 and TRBJ2-7 for the parts outside the CDR3, the full variable domain is GAGVSQTPSNKVTEKGKYVELRCDPISGHTALYWYRQSLGQGPEFLIYFQGTGAADDSGLPNDRFFAVRPEGSVSTLKIQRTERGDSAVYLCASSLMGTGDYEQYFGPGTRLTVT.

This sequence joins TRBV5-5 and TRBJ2-1, with 9 nucleotides matching TRBD2. Per germline, CDR1 SGHKS and CDR2 YYEKEE (reference sequence). Trimming at V came to 0 bases and at J to 4 bases, leaving 5 bases not matched to a gene. This CDR3 has 16 residues. The CDR3 DNA reads TGTGCCAGCAGCTTGGAGACTAGCGGTAGATACAATGAGCAGTTCTTC. The encoded protein is CASSLETSGRYNEQFF.

The J gene is TRBJ1-5, the V gene TRBV3-1 (or the pseudogene TRBV3-2); D is perhaps TRBD1 (5 bases). Trimming left V 2 bases short and J 7 bases short, with 18 bases between. The CDR3 is made up of 16 amino acids. Germline lookup yields CDR1 LGHDT and CDR2 YNNKEL (reference sequence). CDR3: CASSQYSGGGGQPQHF. The CDR3 region has the DNA TGTGCCAGCAGCCAATACTCTGGGGGGGGTGGACAGCCCCAGCATTTT.

The rearrangement uses TRBV10-1 and TRBJ2-2; 10 bases match TRBD2. The V segment lost 3 bases and the J segment 1 base; nucleotides outside the gene matches: 2. Germline values: CDR1 WNHNN, CDR2 SYGVQD (reference sequence). The CDR3 runs 16 residues. The CDR3 sequence: CASSEASGGNTGELFF. CDR3 sequence (DNA): TGCGCCAGCAGTGAAGCTAGCGGGGGGAACACCGGGGAGCTGTTTTTT.

The V and J genes are TRBV5-1 and TRBJ2-3, with a tentative D call TRBD1 (6 bases). CDR1 and CDR2 from the germline V gene are SGHRS and YFSETQ. The CDR3 sequence is 16 residues long. With 4 bases removed from V and 1 base from J, the gap between germline ends came to 16 bases. The CDR3 loop is CASSLPGTPGTDTQYF. The CDR3 DNA follows: TGCGCCAGCAGCCTCCCTGGGACACCCGGCACAGATACGCAGTATTTT. The variable domain in full, with the rest retrieved from reference TRBV5-1 and TRBJ2-3, is KAGVTQTPRYLIKTRGQQVTLSCSPISGHRSVSWYQQTPGQGLQFLFEYFSETQRNKGNFPGRFSGRQFSNSRSEMNVSTLELGDSALYLCASSLPGTPGTDTQYFGPGTRLTVL.

This clone has a handful of counts. V and J are TRBV21-1 and TRBJ1-2; the D call of TRBD1 is as the table states it, not checked on the DNA. TRBV21-1 counts as a pseudogene. The CDR3 covers 15 residues. The chain's CDR3 is CASTSLIQDNYGYTF. CDR3 nucleotide sequence: TGTGCCAGCACCTCGTTAATCCAGGATAACTATGGCTACACCTTC.

This clone occurred once. V and J are TRBV29-1 and TRBJ2-2, with D possibly being TRBD2 (6 bases). The CDR3 spans 11 residues. V lost 7 bases, J lost 7 bases, and 10 bases lay in between. The germline gives CDR1 SQVTM, CDR2 ANQGSEA. The CDR3 DNA reads as TGCAGCGGCGGAGGGGACGGGGAGCTGTTTTTT. Encoded protein: CSGGGDGELFF.

A word on this clone: Other DNA sequences in this sample translate to the same CDR3. The V and J genes are TRBV4-1 and TRBJ1-3, with 8 bases lining up with TRBD1. CDR3 length: 14 residues. The germline gives CDR1 MGHRA, CDR2 YSYEKL. J lost 4 bases, V lost 1 base, and 0 bases had no gene match. The CDR3 sequence: CASSQGTGGNTIYF. DNA of the CDR3: TGCGCCAGCAGCCAAGGGACAGGGGGAAACACCATATATTTT.

The rearrangement uses TRBV19 and TRBJ2-1, with 11 bases matching TRBD2. Germline assignment: CDR1 LNHDA and CDR2 SQIVND (reference sequence). J was trimmed by 6 bases and V by 6 bases; bases with no gene match: 10. The CDR3 is 16 amino acids. In DNA, the CDR3 is TGTGCCAGTAGCCCGACTAGCGGGGAGGGTTTCAATGAGCAGTTCTTC. This translates into CASSPTSGEGFNEQFF.

This chain uses TRBV27 with TRBJ2-7, with 7 bases lining up with TRBD2. The CDR3 contains 12 residues. Germline V gene sequence: CDR1 MNHEY, CDR2 SMNVEV (reference sequence). The V and J ends lost 8 bases and 3 bases, in that order; junction bases with no gene match: 4. This chain's CDR3 is CASGRDLYEQYF. In DNA, the CDR3 is TGTGCCAGCGGGAGGGACCTCTACGAGCAGTACTTC.

This chain joins TRBV25-1 and TRBJ2-5, with D perhaps TRBD1 (9 bases). Germline-derived CDR1 and CDR2 are MGHDK and SYGVNS. Trimming stripped 6 bases from V and 7 bases from J, with 15 bases between. This CDR3 is 13 amino acids long. CDR3 amino acids: CASSGTGTRTQYF. Written as DNA, the CDR3 is TGTGCCAGCAGCGGGACAGGGACTAGGACCCAGTACTTC.

The genes are TRBV27 and TRBJ1-2; D not certain. The CDR3 runs 15 residues. Trimming stripped 2 bases from V and 4 bases from J, with 14 bases between. CDR1 is MNHEY and CDR2 is SMNVEV in the germline V gene (reference sequence). The CDR3 is CASSLRTSGVYGYTF. DNA for the CDR3: TGTGCCAGCAGTTTACGGACTTCCGGAGTCTATGGCTACACCTTC.

The chain uses TRBV7-9 and TRBJ1-1; 7 bases match TRBD1. The CDR3 totals 15 residues. V lost 1 base, J lost 4 bases, and 6 bases stayed unmatched. The germline V gene encodes CDR1 SEHNR and CDR2 FQNEAQ (reference sequence). In DNA, the CDR3 is TGTGCCAGCAGCTTAGTGCAGGGGGTTGGCACTGAAGCTTTCTTT. Encoded protein: CASSLVQGVGTEAFF.

About this clone: The same CDR3 is also encoded by other DNA sequences in this sample. The chain uses TRBV9 and TRBJ1-2, with 12 bases lining up with TRBD1. This CDR3 region has 15 residues. Germline V gene sequence: CDR1 SGDLS, CDR2 YYNGEE. Trimming removed 2 bases from V and 2 bases from J; junction bases left unmatched: 1. Written as DNA, the CDR3 is TGTGCCAGCAGCGTGGGACAGGGGGCGAACTATGGCTACACCTTC. This gives the protein CASSVGQGANYGYTF.

The chain has TRBV27 and TRBJ2-2; TRBD2 agrees at 11 bases. Germline assignment: CDR1 MNHEY and CDR2 SMNVEV (reference sequence). Germline trimming cut 5 bases from V and 2 bases from J; bases unmatched to any gene: 7. The CDR3 runs 17 residues. The CDR3 DNA follows: TGTGCCAGCAGTGCGGGACTAGCGGAGGCAAACACCGGGGAGCTGTTTTTT. Translating gives CASSAGLAEANTGELFF.

The J gene is TRBJ2-7, the V gene TRBV3-1 (or the pseudogene TRBV3-2), with 8 bases aligning to TRBD2. Trimming removed 2 bases from V and 3 bases from J; junction bases left unmatched: 3. The germline CDR1 and CDR2 sequences are LGHDT and YNNKEL (reference sequence). CDR3 length: 14 amino acids. CDR3 nucleotide sequence: TGTGCCAGCAGCCAACTGCGGGGGGACTACGAGCAGTACTTC. Its protein product is CASSQLRGDYEQYF.

The sample holds one count of this clone. The V and J genes are TRBV6-6 and TRBJ1-1; D might be TRBD1 (6 bases). Trimming left V 6 bases short and J 1 base short, with 12 bases between. The CDR3 covers 14 residues. Germline CDR1 MNHNY, CDR2 SVGAGI (reference sequence). The CDR3 bases are TGTGCCAGCAGCTATACAGGGCGGAACACTGAAGCTTTCTTT. Protein: CASSYTGRNTEAFF.

V is TRBV5-1 and J is TRBJ1-3, with TRBD1 as a possible D gene (5 bases). There are 16 residues in the CDR3. Trimming left V 0 bases short and J 3 bases short, with 13 bases between. Germline V gives CDR1 SGHRS, CDR2 YFSETQ. The CDR3 bases are TGCGCCAGCAGCTTGGTAGGGGCCAGGGTTGGAAACACCATATATTTT. Residues: CASSLVGARVGNTIYF.

V usage is TRBV7-9 and J usage is TRBJ1-5, with TRBD1 as a possible D gene (5 bases). Trimming stripped 5 bases from V and 4 bases from J, with 12 bases between. The CDR3 runs to 14 residues. Germline V CDR1 and CDR2: SEHNR, FQNEAQ (reference sequence). The CDR3 DNA reads as TGTGCCAGCAGCCTAGGTACAGGTAATCAGCCCCAGCATTTT. This sequence encodes CASSLGTGNQPQHF.

The sample holds a few counts of this clone. The V call is TRBV9, the J call TRBJ1-2; 8 positions match TRBD1. Germline lookup yields CDR1 SGDLS and CDR2 YYNGEE. This CDR3 has 13 residues. V gave up 4 bases and J gave up 6 bases; unmatched junction bases: 5. CDR3 in DNA: TGTGCCAGCAGCTCAGGGACAGGTGATGGCTACACCTTC. Its protein is CASSSGTGDGYTF.

This chain joins TRBV3-1 (or the pseudogene TRBV3-2) and TRBJ1-2; 11 bases map to TRBD1. There are 13 residues in the CDR3. Germline V CDR1 and CDR2: LGHDT, YNNKEL (reference sequence). The junction had 6 bases not matched to a gene; V was cut back by 4 bases and J by 11 bases. The CDR3 coding sequence is TGTGCCAGCAGCCCCGGGACAGGGGGGCCGTACACCTTC. Protein product: CASSPGTGGPYTF.